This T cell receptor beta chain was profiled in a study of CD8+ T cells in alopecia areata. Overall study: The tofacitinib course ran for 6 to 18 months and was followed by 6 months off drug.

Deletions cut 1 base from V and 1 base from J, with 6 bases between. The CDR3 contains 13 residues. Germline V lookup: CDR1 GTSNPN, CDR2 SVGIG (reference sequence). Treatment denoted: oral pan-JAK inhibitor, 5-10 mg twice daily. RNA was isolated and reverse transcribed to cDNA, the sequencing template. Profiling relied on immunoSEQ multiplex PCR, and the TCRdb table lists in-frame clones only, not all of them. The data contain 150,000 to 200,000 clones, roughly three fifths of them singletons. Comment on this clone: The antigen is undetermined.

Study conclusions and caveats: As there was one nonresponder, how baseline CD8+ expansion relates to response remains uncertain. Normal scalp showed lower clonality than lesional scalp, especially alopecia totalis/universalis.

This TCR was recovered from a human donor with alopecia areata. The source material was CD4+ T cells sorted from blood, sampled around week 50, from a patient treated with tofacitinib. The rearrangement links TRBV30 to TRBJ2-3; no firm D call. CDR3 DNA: TGTGCCTGGAGTGGGGCCCGCACAGATACGCAGTATTTT. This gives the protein CAWSGARTDTQYF. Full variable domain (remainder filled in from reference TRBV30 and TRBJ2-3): SQTIHQWPATLVQPVGSPLSLECTVEGTSNPNLYWYRQAAGRGLQLLFYSVGIGQISSEVPQNLSASRPQDRQFILSSKKLLLSDSGFYLCAWSGARTDTQYFGPGTRLTVL.